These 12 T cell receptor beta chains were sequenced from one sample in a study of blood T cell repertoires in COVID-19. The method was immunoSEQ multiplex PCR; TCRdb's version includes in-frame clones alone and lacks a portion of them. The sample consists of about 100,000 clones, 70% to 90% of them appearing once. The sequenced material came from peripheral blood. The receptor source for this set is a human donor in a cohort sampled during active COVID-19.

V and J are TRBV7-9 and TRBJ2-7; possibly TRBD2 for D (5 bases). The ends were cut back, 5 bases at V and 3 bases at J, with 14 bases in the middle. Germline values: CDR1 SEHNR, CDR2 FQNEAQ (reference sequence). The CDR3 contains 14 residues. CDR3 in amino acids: CASSQGQGGYEQYF. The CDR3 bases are TGTGCCAGCAGCCAAGGCCAAGGAGGCTACGAGCAGTACTTC.

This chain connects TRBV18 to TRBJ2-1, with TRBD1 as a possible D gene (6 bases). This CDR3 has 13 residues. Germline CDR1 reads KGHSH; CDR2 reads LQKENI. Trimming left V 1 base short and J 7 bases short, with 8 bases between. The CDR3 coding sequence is TGTGCCAGCTCACCACAAAGGGGGAATGAGCAGTTCTTC. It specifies CASSPQRGNEQFF.

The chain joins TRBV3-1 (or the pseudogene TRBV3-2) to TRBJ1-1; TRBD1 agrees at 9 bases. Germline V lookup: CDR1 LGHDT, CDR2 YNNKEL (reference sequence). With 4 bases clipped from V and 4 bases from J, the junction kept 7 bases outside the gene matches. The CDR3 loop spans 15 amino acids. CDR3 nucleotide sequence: TGTGCCAGCAGCCTACGGACAGGGGTGGTCACTGAAGCTTTCTTT. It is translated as CASSLRTGVVTEAFF.

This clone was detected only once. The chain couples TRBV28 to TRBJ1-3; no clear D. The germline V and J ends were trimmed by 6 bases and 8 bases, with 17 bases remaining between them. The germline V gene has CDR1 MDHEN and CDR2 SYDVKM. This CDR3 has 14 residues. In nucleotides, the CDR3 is TGTGCCAGCAGCCTGTCCTTACCTGAGGACACCATATATTTT. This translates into CASSLSLPEDTIYF.

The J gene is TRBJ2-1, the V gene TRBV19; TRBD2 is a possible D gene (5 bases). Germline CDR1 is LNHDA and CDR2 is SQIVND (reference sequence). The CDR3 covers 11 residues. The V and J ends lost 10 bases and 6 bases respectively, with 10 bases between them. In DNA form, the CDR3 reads TGTGCCACCTCGGACTTCAATGAGCAGTTCTTC. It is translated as CATSDFNEQFF.

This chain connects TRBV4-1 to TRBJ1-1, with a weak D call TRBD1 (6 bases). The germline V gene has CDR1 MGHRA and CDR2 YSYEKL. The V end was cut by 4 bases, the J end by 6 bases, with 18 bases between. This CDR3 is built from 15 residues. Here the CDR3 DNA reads TGCGCCAGCAGCCCGCGCTACCAGGGGATGGCTGAAGCTTTCTTT. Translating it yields CASSPRYQGMAEAFF.

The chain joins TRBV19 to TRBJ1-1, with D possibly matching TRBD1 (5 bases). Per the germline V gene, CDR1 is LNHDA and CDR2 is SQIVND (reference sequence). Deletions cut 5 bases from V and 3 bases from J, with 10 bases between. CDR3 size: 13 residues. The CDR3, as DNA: TGTGCCAGTAGTTCGGGGGTACACACTGAAGCTTTCTTT. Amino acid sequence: CASSSGVHTEAFF.

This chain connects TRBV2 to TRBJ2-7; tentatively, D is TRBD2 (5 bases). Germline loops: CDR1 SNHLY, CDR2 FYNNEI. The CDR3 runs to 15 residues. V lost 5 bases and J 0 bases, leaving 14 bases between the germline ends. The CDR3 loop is CASSPRALGSYEQYF. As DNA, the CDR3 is TGTGCCAGCAGTCCGCGGGCCTTGGGCTCCTACGAGCAGTACTTC. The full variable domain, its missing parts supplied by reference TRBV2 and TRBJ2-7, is EPEVTQTPSHQVTQMGQEVILRCVPISNHLYFYWYRQILGQKVEFLVSFYNNEISEKSEIFDDQFSVERPDGSNFTLKIRSTKLEDSAMYFCASSPRALGSYEQYFGPGTRLTVT.

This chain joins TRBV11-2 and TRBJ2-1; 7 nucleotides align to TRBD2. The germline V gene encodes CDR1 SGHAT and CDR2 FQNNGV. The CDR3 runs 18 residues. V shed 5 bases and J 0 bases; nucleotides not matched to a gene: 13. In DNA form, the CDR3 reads TGTGCCAGCAGCCCTCGCCCACAGGCGGGGGTCTCCTACAATGAGCAGTTCTTC. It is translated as CASSPRPQAGVSYNEQFF.

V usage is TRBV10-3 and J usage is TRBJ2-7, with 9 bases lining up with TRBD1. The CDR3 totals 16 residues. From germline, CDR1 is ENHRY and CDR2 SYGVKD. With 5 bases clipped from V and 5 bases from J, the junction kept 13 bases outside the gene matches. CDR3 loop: CAISRHPDRGGDEQYF. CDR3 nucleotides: TGTGCCATCAGTCGCCATCCGGACAGGGGAGGCGACGAGCAGTACTTC.

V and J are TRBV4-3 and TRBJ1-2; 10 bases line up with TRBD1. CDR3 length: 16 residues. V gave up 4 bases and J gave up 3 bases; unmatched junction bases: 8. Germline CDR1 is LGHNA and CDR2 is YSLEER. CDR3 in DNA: TGCGCCAGCAGCCCCTCGGGACAGGGGACCTACTATGGCTACACCTTC. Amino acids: CASSPSGQGTYYGYTF.

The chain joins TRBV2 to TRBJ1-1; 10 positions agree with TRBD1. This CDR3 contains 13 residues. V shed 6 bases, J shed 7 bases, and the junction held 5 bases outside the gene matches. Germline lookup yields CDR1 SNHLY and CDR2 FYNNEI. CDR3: CASREDRGIEAFF. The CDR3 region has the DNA TGTGCCAGCAGGGAGGACAGGGGGATTGAAGCTTTCTTT.